One and the same sample provided the 20 T cell receptor beta chains below, sequenced in a study of cytomegalovirus exposure and HLA in healthy donors. The study ran its PCR with 60 Vbeta and 13 Jbeta primers. TCRdb's copy holds only in-frame clones and misses some; the assay was immunoSEQ multiplex PCR. The table lists some 150,000 clones, about 80% of them singletons. The sequencing input was PBMCs. All receptors derive from a woman between 45 and 60 years old in good health and CMV-seronegative.

The chain has TRBV27 and TRBJ1-1; 7 nucleotides agree with TRBD1. J gave up 4 bases and V 1 base, and 3 bases lay outside the gene matches. This CDR3 has 14 amino acids. Germline V CDR1 and CDR2: MNHEY, SMNVEV (reference sequence). CDR3 nucleotides: TGTGCCAGCAGTTTATACAGGGGCGGCACTGAAGCTTTCTTT. Protein product: CASSLYRGGTEAFF.

This rearrangement joins TRBV6-1 to TRBJ1-3, with a weak D call TRBD1 (6 bases). V was pared by 4 bases and J by 0 bases, with 19 bases between. Germline V CDR1 and CDR2: MNHNS, SASEGT. This CDR3 spans 18 amino acids. The CDR3 spells CASSVRTAQTYSGNTIYF. The CDR3 DNA reads TGTGCCAGCAGTGTGAGGACAGCACAAACTTACTCTGGAAACACCATATATTTT.

This chain links TRBV4-1 with TRBJ2-7, with 9 bases aligning to TRBD1. The CDR3 contains 17 residues. With 0 bases clipped from V and 5 bases from J, the junction kept 11 bases outside the gene matches. Per the germline V gene, CDR1 is MGHRA and CDR2 is YSYEKL. The CDR3 nucleotides read TGCGCCAGCAGCCAAGATATTAGGGGACAGGGACCCGACGAGCAGTACTTC. Its protein product is CASSQDIRGQGPDEQYF.

The chain carries TRBV19 and TRBJ2-7; 9 bases agree with TRBD1. This CDR3 has 13 amino acids. Germline assignment: CDR1 LNHDA and CDR2 SQIVND (reference sequence). CDR3 amino acids: CAAGQGGSYEQYF. CDR3 DNA sequence: TGTGCTGCGGGACAGGGTGGGTCCTACGAGCAGTACTTC. Full variable domain (rest looked up from reference TRBV19 and TRBJ2-7): DGGITQSPKYLFRKEGQNVTLSCEQNLNHDAMYWYRQDPGQGLRLIYYSQIVNDFQKGDIAEGYSVSREKKESFPLTVTSAQKNPTAFYLCAAGQGGSYEQYFGPGTRLTVT.

The V gene is TRBV28, the J gene TRBJ1-2; 7 nucleotides line up with TRBD1. V shed 6 bases and J 4 bases; nucleotides not matched to a gene: 5. The germline V gene has CDR1 MDHEN and CDR2 SYDVKM. The CDR3 has 13 residues. The CDR3 DNA is TGTGCCAGCAGCTCCGGGACAGCCTATGGCTACACCTTC. It is translated as CASSSGTAYGYTF.

This clone appeared a single time. The chain uses TRBV27 and TRBJ1-1, with 11 bases that match TRBD1. CDR3 length equals 16 residues. CDR1 is MNHEY, CDR2 SMNVEV, per germline (reference sequence). V lost 5 bases, J lost 0 bases, and 5 bases stayed unmatched. The CDR3 sequence is CASSQWTGGMNTEAFF. The CDR3 bases are TGTGCCAGCAGTCAGTGGACAGGGGGCATGAACACTGAAGCTTTCTTT.

The V and J genes are TRBV5-1 and TRBJ1-1; 8 nucleotides align to TRBD1. Germline-derived CDR1 and CDR2 are SGHRS and YFSETQ. Losses at the gene ends were 4 bases for V and 1 base for J; bases not matched to a gene: 15. The CDR3 has 18 residues. In nucleotides, the CDR3 is TGCGCCAGCAGCACGGAGGGGCAGGGGGCTTGGTCGAACACTGAAGCTTTCTTT. It is translated as CASSTEGQGAWSNTEAFF.

The V call is TRBV5-4, the J call TRBJ1-2; maybe TRBD1 (5 bases). V was pared by 2 bases and J by 7 bases, with 18 bases between. The germline V gene encodes CDR1 SGHNT and CDR2 YYREEE (reference sequence). CDR3 length: 15 residues. The CDR3 sequence is CASSFPFAGSVGYTF. CDR3 in DNA: TGTGCCAGCAGCTTCCCCTTTGCAGGGTCGGTTGGCTACACCTTC. The full variable domain, rest sourced from reference TRBV5-4 and TRBJ1-2, is ETGVTQSPTHLIKTRGQQVTLRCSSQSGHNTVSWYQQALGQGPQFIFQYYREEENGRGNFPPRFSGLQFPNYSSELNVNALELDDSALYLCASSFPFAGSVGYTFGSGTRLTVV.

This chain connects TRBV7-2 to TRBJ2-1, with a tentative D call TRBD1 (7 bases). Germline V CDR1 and CDR2: SGHTA, FQGNSA. Between the trimmed V and J ends, which lost 5 bases and 1 base, there was a span of 18 bases. CDR3 length: 17 amino acids. The CDR3 bases are TGTGCCAGCAGCCGCAGGGGGGCACTTGATTCCTACAATGAGCAGTTCTTC. Its translation is CASSRRGALDSYNEQFF.

The chain is built from TRBV5-6 and TRBJ2-1, with unresolved D. Germline CDR1 SGHDT, CDR2 YYEEEE. This CDR3 spans 17 amino acids. V lost 4 bases, J lost 5 bases, and 22 bases lay in between. This chain's CDR3 is CASSVVLVGLPNNEQFF. CDR3 bases: TGTGCCAGCAGCGTAGTACTTGTGGGCCTGCCTAACAATGAGCAGTTCTTC. Based on the CDR3 plus reference TRBV5-6 and TRBJ2-1, the full variable domain is DAGVTQSPTHLIKTRGQQVTLRCSPKSGHDTVSWYQQALGQGPQFIFQYYEEEERQRGNFPDRFSGHQFPNYSSELNVNALLLGDSALYLCASSVVLVGLPNNEQFFGPGTRLTVL.

This clone was picked up a small number of times. This chain links TRBV27 with TRBJ2-7; D remains unclear. Per the germline V gene, CDR1 is MNHEY and CDR2 is SMNVEV (reference sequence). The V end was cut by 6 bases, the J end by 3 bases, with 12 bases between. There are 13 residues in the CDR3. The CDR3 DNA reads TGTGCCAGCAGCGCCTCAGGAATCTACGAGCAGTACTTC. This codes for CASSASGIYEQYF.

This clone was detected a few times. This rearrangement joins TRBV5-1 to TRBJ2-5; D possibly corresponds to TRBD2 (6 bases). Trimming pared 4 bases from V and 5 bases from J, leaving 15 bases between. This CDR3 is 14 amino acids long. The germline CDR1 and CDR2 sequences are SGHRS and YFSETQ. As DNA, the CDR3 is TGCGCCAGCAGCAGGACGCGGGGCGGGGAGACCCAGTACTTC. Translating it yields CASSRTRGGETQYF.

The chain links TRBV5-4 to TRBJ2-7, with TRBD1 matching 8 bases. From germline, CDR1 is SGHNT and CDR2 YYREEE (reference sequence). This CDR3 is 15 amino acids long. Trimming cost V 0 bases and J 6 bases; bases outside gene matches: 8. The CDR3 region is CASSLALDRAGEQYF. In DNA form, the CDR3 reads TGTGCCAGCAGCTTGGCCTTGGACAGGGCTGGCGAGCAGTACTTC.

The gene calls are TRBV5-4 and TRBJ2-5, with D possibly TRBD2 on 6 matching bases. Trimming stripped 2 bases from V and 3 bases from J, with 17 bases between. This CDR3 has 16 amino acids. The germline gives CDR1 SGHNT, CDR2 YYREEE (reference sequence). CDR3 in amino acids: CASSLGLRGTEETQYF. CDR3 in DNA: TGTGCCAGCAGCTTAGGCCTTCGCGGGACTGAAGAGACCCAGTACTTC.

The CDR3 loop is CASSSGQQETQYF. As DNA, the CDR3 is TGTGCCAGCAGTTCGGGACAGCAAGAGACCCAGTACTTC. This chain connects TRBV28 to TRBJ2-5; 7 nucleotides line up with TRBD1. The ends lost 4 bases at V and 2 bases at J; junction bases unmatched: 1. This CDR3 spans 13 amino acids. The germline V gene has CDR1 MDHEN and CDR2 SYDVKM.

V gene TRBV28 combines with J gene TRBJ2-7; 8 bases agree with TRBD2. Trimming cost V 8 bases and J 3 bases; bases outside gene matches: 9. CDR1 and CDR2 (germline): MDHEN, SYDVKM. The CDR3 length is 14 residues. For the CDR3, the DNA is TGTGCCAGCCTTAGCGGGACCGTTGACTACGAGCAGTACTTC. Translation: CASLSGTVDYEQYF.

V usage is TRBV11-3 and J usage is TRBJ2-1, with 14 bases matching TRBD2. The germline V gene encodes CDR1 SGHNT and CDR2 YENEEA. V shed 1 base and J 3 bases; nucleotides not matched to a gene: 2. The CDR3 covers 17 residues. The CDR3 DNA follows: TGTGCCAGCAGCTTAGGACTAGCGGGGGGGGACTACAATGAGCAGTTCTTC. Protein sequence: CASSLGLAGGDYNEQFF.

This chain links TRBV19 with TRBJ2-5, with 9 nucleotides matching TRBD2. This CDR3 has 16 amino acids. Germline V gene sequence: CDR1 LNHDA, CDR2 SQIVND (reference sequence). Trimming took 3 bases from V and 5 from J; bases not matched to a gene: 10. The CDR3 coding sequence is TGTGCCAGTAGTATCAGTCTAGCGGGATATCAGGAGACCCAGTACTTC. The encoded protein is CASSISLAGYQETQYF.

V is TRBV28 and J is TRBJ1-2, with 8 bases lining up with TRBD1. Germline V gives CDR1 MDHEN, CDR2 SYDVKM. The junction had 10 bases not matched to a gene; V was cut back by 5 bases and J by 8 bases. CDR3 length: 14 residues. The chain's CDR3 is CASSLGQGMYGYTF. The CDR3 region has the DNA TGTGCCAGCAGTCTTGGACAGGGAATGTACGGCTACACCTTC.

The V gene is TRBV13, the J gene TRBJ2-1, with 10 bases aligning to TRBD1. The CDR3 has 17 amino acids. V lost 5 bases and J lost 6; bases outside the gene matches: 13. Germline V gives CDR1 PRHDT, CDR2 FYEKMQ (reference sequence). The CDR3 region has the DNA TGTGCCAGCAGCCCGGGACAGGGGAAACCCCTGACCAATGAGCAGTTCTTC. Residues: CASSPGQGKPLTNEQFF.